This TCR beta chain derives from a study of shared clonotypes between healthy human individuals. Study observations and caveats: Expectations were that clonotype sharing among donors would be affected by sequencing depth.

Sequencing used immunoSEQ multiplex PCR; TCRdb keeps in-frame clones, though not all of them. The sample lists 2 million to 2.5 million clones, about 94% seen once, with around 0.13% in the top ten. Both subsets, CD45RA+ naive and CD45RA-negative memory, were split from the CD4+ cells. As to this clone: Antigen unknown.

There are 11 residues in the CDR3. Trimming cost V 3 bases and J 11 bases, with 8 bases left between them. Germline loops: CDR1 MNHNS, CDR2 SASEGT. Source material: naive CD4+ T cells sorted from blood. Described subset: CD45RA+ positively selected. The clonotype originates from a man younger than 35 in good health. The chain combines TRBV6-1 with TRBJ1-5; D remains ambiguous. The CDR3: CASSDGLAQHF. In nucleotides, the CDR3 is TGTGCCAGCAGTGATGGGTTAGCCCAGCATTTT.